This T cell receptor beta chain appears in the sequencing data of a study of vaccination and CD4 T cells after COVID-19. Whole-study context: Taking of post-vaccine samples occurred a median around 72 days after dose two (range 14 to 241).

Cultured CD4+ T cells had their DNA profiled by the Oncomine TCR Beta short-read assay. TCRdb processed the PCR reads anew with MiXCR; each CDR3 protein has one entry. The sample has roughly 12,000 distinct CDR3 sequences, roughly 66% seen once. Concerning this clonotype itself: Its antigen is not identified.

Germline V gives CDR1 SGHDN, CDR2 FVKESK. The length of the CDR3 is 14 residues. The ends were cut back, 4 bases at V and 3 bases at J, with 13 bases in the middle. Treatment noted: roughly ten-day PBMC culture with coronavirus spike peptide pools or control peptides (ViraFEST assay). In the ViraFEST assay, peptide-pool expansion preceded TCR sequencing of expanded clonotypes. Having spent around 9 days in culture, CD4+ T cells were then isolated by negative selection. The sequence derives from a human donor who had recovered from COVID-19. The sequences come from CD4+ T cells from blood, cultured in vitro, collected before SARS-CoV-2 vaccination. The chain is built from TRBV14 and TRBJ2-7; D remains unclear. The CDR3 region is CASSRGPTGYEQYF. The DNA of the CDR3 is TGTGCCAGCAGCCGAGGACCGACCGGCTACGAGCAGTACTTC.